These T cell receptor beta chains were read from a single sample in a study of Ad26.COV2.S vaccination and SARS-CoV-2 variants. Only in-frame clones appear in the TCRdb table, and some are missing; sequencing was by immunoSEQ multiplex PCR. Among 500,000 or so clones listed, roughly nine tenths were seen once. Specimen: peripheral blood, collected in a trial of Ad26.COV2.S vaccine versus placebo. All receptors derive from a person between 18 and 60 years old who received the Ad26.COV2.S COVID-19 vaccine or a placebo. Both conserved end residues are trimmed from each CDR3.

J | V | CDR3
TRBJ2-3 | TRBV3-1/TRBV3-2 | ASSQMTYLATDTQY
TRBJ1-5 | TRBV18 | ASSPRREQPQH
TRBJ1-6 | TRBV12-3/TRBV12-4 | ASGTSYNSPLH
TRBJ2-1 | TRBV30 | AWSVLGTGNEQF
TRBJ1-6 | TRBV4-2 | ASSQDVFASHGSPLH
TRBJ2-1 | TRBV9 | ASSVVSRYNEQF
TRBJ2-3 | TRBV2 | ASSVIGTTQDTQY
TRBJ2-1 | TRBV4-2 | ASSQDREYGEQF
TRBJ2-7 | TRBV5-1 | ASTRGDLAGYEQY
TRBJ2-7 | TRBV7-9 | ASSPYYEQY
TRBJ1-4 | TRBV5-8 | ASSLQGGTANEKLF
TRBJ1-5 | TRBV6-1 | ASSELQGYQPQH
TRBJ1-3 | TRBV7-9 | ASRPNSGNTIY